These 12 T cell receptor beta chains share one sample of origin, sequenced in a study of OX40 agonist ivuxolimab in advanced cancers. This table comes from immunoSEQ multiplex PCR, and its TCRdb copy is limited to in-frame clones, with some not included. The table lists 70,000 to 95,000 clones, approximately 90% of them singletons, with around 0.71% in the top ten. The material was CD4+ or CD8+ T cells sorted from blood, obtained in a trial of the OX40 agonist ivuxolimab. The receptors were gathered from an adult with an advanced solid tumor such as melanoma, head and neck, liver or kidney cancer.

This clone was recorded once. This chain joins TRBV7-6 and TRBJ1-4, with 7 bases aligning to TRBD1. The CDR3 is 15 amino acids. Looked up from germline, CDR1 is SGHVS and CDR2 is FNYEAQ. Unmatched junction bases numbered 11, after V lost 5 bases and J lost 8 bases. CDR3 sequence: CASSQMTGPREKLFF. Written as DNA, the CDR3 is TGTGCCAGCAGCCAAATGACAGGGCCTCGGGAAAAACTGTTTTTT. The full variable domain, its missing parts supplied by reference TRBV7-6 and TRBJ1-4, is GAGVSQSPRYKVTKRGQDVALRCDPISGHVSLYWYRQALGQGPEFLTYFNYEAQQDKSGLPNDRFSAERPEGSISTLTIQRTEQRDSAMYRCASSQMTGPREKLFFGSGTQLSVL.

The table lists this clone with a few counts. The chain carries TRBV30 and TRBJ2-3; no firm D call. V was clipped by 3 bases and J by 2 bases, with 12 bases between them. There are 14 residues in the CDR3. CDR1 GTSNPN and CDR2 SVGIG come from the germline V gene (reference sequence). The CDR3 nucleotides read TGTGCCTGGAGAATCTTTGTGGCCACAGATACGCAGTATTTT. Protein sequence: CAWRIFVATDTQYF.

J is TRBJ2-3 and V is TRBV2; TRBD2 is a possible D gene (6 bases). Germline values: CDR1 SNHLY, CDR2 FYNNEI. The V and J ends lost 6 bases and 0 bases respectively, with 19 bases between them. This CDR3 has 17 residues. The CDR3 DNA sequence: TGTGCCAGCAGCGGGATGATAGTAGCGGCTAGCACAGATACGCAGTATTTT. This translates into CASSGMIVAASTDTQYF.

CDR3 loop: CSVEDGAGRGTDTQYF. CDR3 sequence (DNA): TGCAGCGTTGAAGATGGGGCGGGCAGGGGAACAGATACGCAGTATTTT. This sequence joins TRBV29-1 and TRBJ2-3, with a tentative D call TRBD1 (6 bases). The CDR3 covers 16 residues. Trimming took off 0 bases at V and 3 bases at J, with 16 bases between the two ends. Germline V CDR1 and CDR2: SQVTM, ANQGSEA.

The rearrangement links TRBV4-2 to TRBJ2-2; 7 bases are a match to TRBD1. This CDR3 spans 14 amino acids. The V segment lost 5 bases and the J segment 4 bases; nucleotides outside the gene matches: 4. The V gene's germline CDR1 is LGHNA and CDR2 YNFKEQ. The CDR3 nucleotides are TGTGCCAGCAGCTGGGACAGTGGCACCGGGGAGCTGTTTTTT. It yields the protein CASSWDSGTGELFF.

This chain's CDR3 is CASSWRGELFF. In DNA form, the CDR3 reads TGTGCCAGCAGTTGGAGGGGGGAGCTGTTTTTT. The V call is TRBV6-6, the J call TRBJ2-2; possible D gene TRBD2, 5 bases. The CDR3 spans 11 residues. V dropped 4 bases and J dropped 8 bases, with 5 bases sitting between them. Germline assignment: CDR1 MNHNY and CDR2 SVGAGI (reference sequence).

This chain links TRBV6-5 with TRBJ1-4, with 8 bases that match TRBD1. V was pared by 5 bases and J by 8 bases, with 4 bases of the junction left unmatched. This CDR3 has 13 amino acids. Germline assignment: CDR1 MNHEY and CDR2 SVGAGI. Here the CDR3 reads CASSEDRAEKLFF. For the CDR3, the DNA is TGTGCCAGCAGTGAGGACAGGGCGGAAAAACTGTTTTTT.

CDR3 sequence reads: CASSPGRGSTYEQYF. The DNA of the CDR3 is TGTGCCAGCAGCCCCGGACGGGGGTCCACCTACGAGCAGTACTTC. V is TRBV6-5 and J is TRBJ2-7; the D gene is possibly TRBD2 (6 bases). There are 15 residues in the CDR3. V was shortened by 6 bases and J by 2 bases, with 17 bases between the two germline ends. CDR1 MNHEY and CDR2 SVGAGI come from the germline V gene.

The rearrangement links TRBV2 to TRBJ1-4; possibly TRBD1 for D (5 bases). Germline CDR1 is SNHLY and CDR2 is FYNNEI. V lost 3 bases and J 0 bases, leaving 17 bases between the germline ends. The CDR3 sequence is 18 residues long. CDR3 in amino acids: CASSERAGWGSTNEKLFF. The DNA of the CDR3 is TGTGCCAGCAGTGAGAGAGCAGGGTGGGGTTCAACTAATGAAAAACTGTTTTTT.

The CDR3: CATTGTSGNTIYF. For the CDR3, the DNA is TGTGCCACCACCGGGACCTCTGGAAACACCATATATTTT. V gene TRBV6-1 combines with J gene TRBJ1-3; possibly TRBD1 for D (5 bases). This CDR3 contains 13 residues. Germline CDR1 reads MNHNS; CDR2 reads SASEGT. The V end lost 10 bases, the J end lost 0 bases, and 10 bases lay between the germline ends.

In this sample, this clone turned up once. This chain uses TRBV19 with TRBJ2-2, with unresolved D. The CDR3 covers 13 residues. Per germline, CDR1 LNHDA and CDR2 SQIVND (reference sequence). Trimming shortened V by 1 base and J by 1 base, and 1 base separated the two germline ends. CDR3 sequence (DNA): TGTGCCAGTAGTATAGGGAACACCGGGGAGCTGTTTTTT. Encoded protein: CASSIGNTGELFF.

This chain connects TRBV6-5 to TRBJ2-1; D unresolved. Looked up from germline, CDR1 is MNHEY and CDR2 is SVGAGI. Trimming took off 0 bases at V and 5 bases at J, with 11 bases between the two ends. This CDR3 is built from 15 residues. CDR3 protein: CASSYSGITHNEQFF. The CDR3 nucleotides are TGTGCCAGCAGTTACTCTGGAATCACCCACAATGAGCAGTTCTTC.